This TCR beta chain is from a study of PD-1 blockade in classical Hodgkin lymphoma. Notes on the study in general: A significant rise in TCR diversity was seen by C4D1 for CD4+ cells but not for CD8+ cells. Baseline diversity in complete responders resembled that of newly diagnosed patients. At baseline, newly diagnosed patients reportedly showed less TCR diversity than healthy donors.

Libraries were prepared by immunoSEQ multiplex PCR; TCRdb keeps only in-frame clonotypes and omits some of them. The repertoire holds roughly 61,000 clones, with around 89% as singletons. The V and J ends lost 3 bases and 3 bases respectively, with 9 bases between them. This CDR3 has 14 amino acids. Germline V CDR1 and CDR2: MNHEY, SMNVEV (reference sequence). All the patients suffered relapse after autologous stem cell transplantation, and brentuximab vedotin exposure differed. This clone came up once. The antigen is unknown. Here the sequenced sample was peripheral blood mononuclear cells (PBMCs), taken at baseline. The receptor was isolated from a human donor with classical Hodgkin lymphoma. This chain links TRBV27 with TRBJ1-5; maybe TRBD1 (6 bases). DNA for the CDR3: TGTGCCAGCAGTTTCGGGGGCTCCAATCAGCCCCAGCATTTT. This codes for CASSFGGSNQPQHF.